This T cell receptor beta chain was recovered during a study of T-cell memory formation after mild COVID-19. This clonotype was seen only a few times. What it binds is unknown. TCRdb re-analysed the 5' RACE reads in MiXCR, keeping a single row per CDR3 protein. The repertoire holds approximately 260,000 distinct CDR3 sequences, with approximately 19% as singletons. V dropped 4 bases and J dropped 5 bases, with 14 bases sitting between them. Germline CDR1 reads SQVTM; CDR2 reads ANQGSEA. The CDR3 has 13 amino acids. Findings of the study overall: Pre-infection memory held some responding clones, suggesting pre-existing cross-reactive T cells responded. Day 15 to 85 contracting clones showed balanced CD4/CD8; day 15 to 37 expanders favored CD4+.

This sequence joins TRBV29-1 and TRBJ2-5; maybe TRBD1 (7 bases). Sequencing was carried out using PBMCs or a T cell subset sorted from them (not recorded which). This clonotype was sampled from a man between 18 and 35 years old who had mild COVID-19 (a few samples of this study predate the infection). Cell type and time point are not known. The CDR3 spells CSVAFSGGETQYF. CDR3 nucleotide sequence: TGCAGCGTTGCTTTTTCAGGGGGGGAGACCCAGTACTTC.